Listed here are 21 T cell receptor beta chains from one sample, sequenced in a study of blood T cell repertoires in COVID-19. Assay used: immunoSEQ multiplex PCR; TCRdb lists only in-frame clones, some missing. The repertoire holds tens of thousands of clones, with about 73% as singletons. Sequencing was performed on peripheral blood. Receptors originate from a man aged 55 to 70 with acute or convalescent COVID-19.

The rearrangement links TRBV11-3 to TRBJ2-3; perhaps TRBD1 as D (6 bases). V dropped 4 bases and J dropped 0 bases, with 8 bases sitting between them. The CDR3 extends over 14 amino acids. Per the germline V gene, CDR1 is SGHNT and CDR2 is YENEEA. CDR3 in DNA: TGTGCCAGCAGCTCCGGGACAAGCACAGATACGCAGTATTTT. It translates to CASSSGTSTDTQYF.

The gene calls are TRBV11-2 and TRBJ2-5; 10 positions match TRBD1. This CDR3 region has 15 residues. CDR1 SGHAT and CDR2 FQNNGV come from the germline V gene. V lost 5 bases and J lost 4; bases outside the gene matches: 7. The CDR3 region has the DNA TGTGCCAGCAGCCGCGTCCGGGACAGGGGAGAGACCCAGTACTTC. Protein product: CASSRVRDRGETQYF.

This clone has more than one count but fewer than ten. This rearrangement joins TRBV6-2 or TRBV6-3 to TRBJ2-1; D is unclear. V lost 5 bases and J lost 6, with 17 bases in between. The CDR3 covers 15 residues. Germline-derived CDR1 and CDR2 are MNHEY and SVGEGT. The CDR3 DNA reads TGTGCCAGCAGTCGTATGGCGGCTCAATTCAATGAGCAGTTCTTC. Protein: CASSRMAAQFNEQFF.

This clone came up once. The chain couples TRBV3-1 (or the pseudogene TRBV3-2) to TRBJ2-1, with 7 bases matching TRBD1. The germline V gene has CDR1 LGHDT and CDR2 YNNKEL (reference sequence). V was pared by 1 base and J by 4 bases, with 7 bases of the junction left unmatched. This CDR3 region has 16 residues. CDR3: CASSQVSTGLYNEQFF. CDR3 DNA sequence: TGTGCCAGCAGCCAAGTGTCGACAGGGCTTTACAATGAGCAGTTCTTC.

The chain joins TRBV5-5 to TRBJ2-7, with D perhaps matching TRBD1 (6 bases). CDR3 length: 14 residues. CDR1 is SGHKS, CDR2 YYEKEE, per germline (reference sequence). V shed 7 bases and J shed 0 bases, with 14 bases lying between them. CDR3 bases: TGTGCCAGCGGTGAGGGGGAGAGCTCCTACGAGCAGTACGTC. Translation gives CASGEGESSYEQYV.

The rearrangement links TRBV28 to TRBJ2-2, with 10 bases lining up with TRBD2. V dropped 6 bases and J dropped 2; count of bases not matched to a gene: 3. Germline V gives CDR1 MDHEN, CDR2 SYDVKM. This CDR3 contains 15 residues. CDR3 in DNA: TGTGCCAGCAGCTCTAGCGGGAGAAACACCGGGGAGCTGTTTTTT. Its protein is CASSSSGRNTGELFF.

The V and J genes are TRBV24-1 and TRBJ2-2; 13 bases are shared with TRBD2. The CDR3 has 16 amino acids. Trimming removed 4 bases from V and 7 bases from J; junction bases left unmatched: 5. Germline V CDR1 and CDR2: KGHDR, SFDVKD. CDR3 amino acids: CATSDKRLAGGGELFF. The CDR3 DNA reads TGTGCCACCAGTGACAAAAGACTAGCGGGAGGCGGGGAGCTGTTTTTT.

This chain joins TRBV24-1 and TRBJ2-1; a possible D gene is TRBD2 (6 bases). The CDR3 is 15 residues long. V lost 4 bases and J lost 7, with 16 bases in between. Looked up from germline, CDR1 is KGHDR and CDR2 is SFDVKD. CDR3 in amino acids: CATSEGGRSINEQFF. CDR3 coding DNA: TGTGCCACCAGTGAAGGAGGGAGGAGTATTAATGAGCAGTTCTTC.

The chain uses TRBV3-1 (or the pseudogene TRBV3-2) and TRBJ2-2, with 9 nucleotides matching TRBD2. The J segment lost 6 bases and the V segment lost 1 base, leaving 9 bases of the junction unmatched. The CDR3 has 17 amino acids. Germline-derived CDR1 and CDR2 are LGHDT and YNNKEL (reference sequence). The CDR3 spells CASSQVLVRGGSGELFF. In DNA form, the CDR3 reads TGTGCCAGCAGCCAAGTTCTGGTGCGGGGGGGCTCCGGGGAGCTGTTTTTT.

The rearrangement joins TRBV5-4 to TRBJ2-2; 7 bases are shared with TRBD2. The CDR3 loop spans 14 amino acids. Germline CDR1 is SGHNT and CDR2 is YYREEE (reference sequence). J was trimmed by 5 bases and V by 0 bases; bases with no gene match: 1. CDR3 sequence (DNA): TGTGCCAGCAGCTTGGGACTAGCAACCGGGGAGCTGTTTTTT. It specifies CASSLGLATGELFF.

The J gene is TRBJ2-1, the V gene TRBV10-3, with D possibly matching TRBD2 (5 bases). This CDR3 is 13 amino acids long. CDR1 and CDR2 from the germline V gene are ENHRY and SYGVKD. V was shortened by 6 bases and J by 9 bases, with 15 bases between the two germline ends. The CDR3, as DNA: TGTGCCATCAGCCCGAGGCCTGAGGGTGAGCAGTTCTTC. It codes for CAISPRPEGEQFF.

The J gene is TRBJ2-2, the V gene TRBV7-3; 8 nucleotides line up with TRBD2. The CDR3 extends over 14 amino acids. Germline V lookup: CDR1 SGHTA, CDR2 FQGTGA. The ends lost 8 bases at V and 6 bases at J; junction bases unmatched: 8. The CDR3 DNA reads TGTGCCAGCGGAAGCGGGAGTTACGCCGGGGAGCTGTTTTTT. Amino acids: CASGSGSYAGELFF.

The chain joins TRBV7-2 to TRBJ1-4, with D uncertain. CDR1 SGHTA and CDR2 FQGNSA come from the germline V gene. The CDR3 sequence is 14 residues long. V shed 3 bases and J shed 4 bases, with 9 bases lying between them. This CDR3 reads CASSFAGYNEKLFF. CDR3 DNA: TGTGCCAGCAGCTTTGCGGGGTATAATGAAAAACTGTTTTTT.

The chain uses TRBV7-3 and TRBJ2-2; 9 positions match TRBD1. This CDR3 is 14 amino acids long. Germline loops: CDR1 SGHTA, CDR2 FQGTGA. The V segment lost 6 bases and the J segment 8 bases; nucleotides outside the gene matches: 7. CDR3 DNA: TGTGCCAGCAGTTCCGGGACAGGGAGAGGGGAGCTGTTTTTT. This encodes CASSSGTGRGELFF.

The chain's CDR3 is CASSQGRGINQPQHF. For the CDR3, the DNA is TGTGCCAGCAGCCAAGGAAGGGGGATAAATCAGCCCCAGCATTTT. The chain couples TRBV3-1 (or the pseudogene TRBV3-2) to TRBJ1-5; D is perhaps TRBD1 (6 bases). Germline V gene lookup returns CDR1 LGHDT and CDR2 YNNKEL (reference sequence). Trimming removed 1 base from V and 4 bases from J, with 11 bases in between. The CDR3 spans 15 residues.

The gene calls are TRBV12-2 and TRBJ2-4; the table's D call, TRBD2, was not checked against the DNA. TRBV12-2 is reported as a pseudogene. The CDR3 has 14 amino acids. The CDR3 bases are TGTGCAAGTCGCTTGAATACGGGGAGAAACATTCAGTACTTC. Its translation is CASRLNTGRNIQYF.

Only a few counts were recorded for this clone. The rearrangement uses TRBV18 and TRBJ1-1; D uncertain. Looked up from germline, CDR1 is KGHSH and CDR2 is LQKENI. The V gene lost 6 bases and the J gene lost 7 bases, with 18 bases spanning the gap. The CDR3 spans 14 residues. This chain's CDR3 is CASSADGGIYEAFF. CDR3 bases: TGTGCCAGCTCGGCCGACGGAGGGATCTATGAAGCTTTCTTT.

The chain combines TRBV4-2 with TRBJ2-1; 9 positions match TRBD2. Germline CDR1 is LGHNA and CDR2 is YNFKEQ. This CDR3 region has 13 residues. The trim removed 2 bases at V and 10 bases at J, leaving 3 bases unmatched. The chain's CDR3 is CASSQFLAGEQFF. The DNA of the CDR3 is TGTGCCAGCAGCCAATTTCTAGCGGGGGAGCAGTTCTTC.

Only a few counts were recorded for this clone. The chain is built from TRBV27 and TRBJ2-7; TRBD2 agrees at 7 bases. Germline values: CDR1 MNHEY, CDR2 SMNVEV (reference sequence). CDR3 size: 15 residues. V gave up 4 bases and J gave up 0 bases; unmatched junction bases: 6. CDR3 sequence reads: CASSYSRGSSYEQYF. CDR3 nucleotides: TGTGCCAGCAGTTATTCGCGCGGGAGCTCCTACGAGCAGTACTTC.

Concerning this clone: One end of the junction is discordant with germline, which a read error may explain. This chain uses TRBV6-4 with TRBJ2-2, with TRBD2 as a possible D gene (6 bases). The CDR3 extends over 16 amino acids. Germline V CDR1 and CDR2: MRHNA, SNTAGT. The CDR3 is CASSDPSPRGFRGAVF. The CDR3 coding sequence is TGTGCCAGCAGTGACCCGAGCCCCCGGGGGTTCCGGGGAGCTGTTTTT.

The chain is built from TRBV5-1 and TRBJ2-1, with D unresolved. Germline V gives CDR1 SGHRS, CDR2 YFSETQ. The V end lost 5 bases, the J end lost 1 base, and 10 bases lay between the germline ends. This CDR3 is 14 amino acids long. CDR3 nucleotides: TGCGCCAGCAGGGTCTCCGGGTCCTACAATGAGCAGTTCTTC. Its translation: CASRVSGSYNEQFF.